This T cell receptor (beta chain) was sequenced for a study of PD-1 blockade in mismatch repair-deficient tumors. Study-wide context: Patients had around 11 mismatch repair-deficient cancer types and were previously treated and progressing.

Only in-frame clones appear in the TCRdb table, and some are missing; sequencing was by immunoSEQ multiplex PCR. Of some 84,000 clones in the sample, 81% are singletons; the top ten hold just over 2.5%. Concerning this clone: Antigen unknown.

Study-level points and caveats: Rapid post-treatment expansion, then contraction, generally preceding radiologic response, marked tumor-resident clones.

Germline CDR1 reads MNHNY; CDR2 reads SVGAGI (reference sequence). V shed 6 bases and J shed 8 bases, with 19 bases lying between them. This CDR3 has 15 residues. All patients were mismatch repair deficient, assessed by either PCR or immunohistochemistry. The specimen was peripheral blood, collected 12 weeks after starting pembrolizumab. The chain recombines TRBV6-6 with TRBJ1-4; a possible D gene is TRBD1 (5 bases). The clonotype was recovered from an adult with mismatch repair-deficient cancer. Written as DNA, the CDR3 is TGTGCCAGCAGCCCTTGGGGGGGGATTGACGAAAAACTGTTTTTT. Its translation is CASSPWGGIDEKLFF.